This entry lists 19 T cell receptor beta chains sequenced from one sample in a study of cytomegalovirus exposure and HLA in healthy donors. This PCR relied on a set of 60 Vbeta primers and 13 Jbeta primers. Clones were read by immunoSEQ multiplex PCR, and TCRdb kept only the in-frame ones, dropping some. The table shows approximately 150,000 clones, with about three fifths occurring only once. Sequencing was carried out using PBMCs. The source is a woman in her sixties or seventies in good health and CMV-seropositive.

The rearrangement links TRBV5-1 to TRBJ2-5; D perhaps matches TRBD2 (5 bases). The CDR3 has 15 amino acids. V was trimmed by 0 bases and J by 2 bases, leaving 11 bases between them. CDR1 is SGHRS and CDR2 is YFSETQ in the germline V gene. The CDR3 nucleotides are TGCGCCAGCAGCTTGGTAGTCGGGGAGCAAGAGACCCAGTACTTC. As protein: CASSLVVGEQETQYF.

The chain employs TRBV15 and TRBJ2-7, with a possible D match to TRBD1 (5 bases). Germline loops: CDR1 LNHNV, CDR2 YYDKDF (reference sequence). The CDR3 has 15 amino acids. Trimming cost V 0 bases and J 4 bases, with 13 bases left between them. DNA for the CDR3: TGTGCCACCAGCAGAGATACCAGGGTGATTTACGAGCAGTACTTC. This codes for CATSRDTRVIYEQYF. The whole variable domain, filled in from reference TRBV15 and TRBJ2-7, reads DAMVIQNPRYQVTQFGKPVTLSCSQTLNHNVMYWYQQKSSQAPKLLFHYYDKDFNNEADTPDNFQSRRPNTSFCFLDIRSPGLGDTAMYLCATSRDTRVIYEQYFGPGTRLTVT.

This chain connects TRBV6-6 to TRBJ2-2; D not resolved. V lost 7 bases and J 6 bases, leaving 9 bases between the germline ends. Germline V gene lookup returns CDR1 MNHNY and CDR2 SVGAGI (reference sequence). The CDR3 has 12 residues. CDR3 nucleotide sequence: TGTGCCAGCAATAGAGAAGCCGGGGAGCTGTTTTTT. Translating gives CASNREAGELFF.

The chain is built from TRBV27 and TRBJ2-6; D unclear. The germline gives CDR1 MNHEY, CDR2 SMNVEV (reference sequence). This CDR3 contains 14 residues. The germline V and J ends were trimmed by 8 bases and 0 bases, with 8 bases remaining between them. The CDR3: CASGKFSGANVLTF. CDR3 bases: TGTGCCAGCGGCAAGTTCTCTGGGGCCAACGTCCTGACTTTC.

The chain carries TRBV7-2 and TRBJ2-7; D may be TRBD1 (6 bases). V was shortened by 1 base and J by 3 bases, with 13 bases between the two germline ends. This CDR3 has 15 residues. The V gene's germline CDR1 is SGHTA and CDR2 FQGNSA. In DNA, the CDR3 is TGTGCCAGCAGCTTAGGTTCAGGGGTTTACTACGAGCAGTACTTC. Translating gives CASSLGSGVYYEQYF.

This chain connects TRBV25-1 to TRBJ2-7, with 7 nucleotides matching TRBD2. This CDR3 is 17 amino acids long. Germline CDR1 is MGHDK and CDR2 is SYGVNS. V trimming: 4 bases; J trimming: 3 bases; junction bases outside the gene matches: 15. This CDR3 reads CASSGPVFTGGIYEQYF. CDR3 coding DNA: TGTGCCAGCAGTGGGCCTGTTTTTACGGGAGGAATCTACGAGCAGTACTTC.

As regards this clone: This sample includes further DNA sequences coding for the same CDR3. This chain links TRBV9 with TRBJ2-7, with D perhaps TRBD2 (6 bases). CDR1 is SGDLS and CDR2 is YYNGEE in the germline V gene. The V and J ends lost 2 bases and 3 bases respectively, with 9 bases between them. This CDR3 spans 13 amino acids. CDR3 sequence (DNA): TGTGCCAGCAGCGTCGCGGAGGGCTACGAGCAGTACTTC. Protein sequence: CASSVAEGYEQYF.

The chain has TRBV4-3 and TRBJ1-2; TRBD1 matches at 7 bases. CDR3 length: 16 residues. Trimming removed 5 bases from V and 4 bases from J; junction bases left unmatched: 13. Germline CDR1 and CDR2: LGHNA and YSLEER. CDR3 nucleotide sequence: TGCGCCAGCAGCGAAGTGGTCGACAGGGACCTCTATGGCTACACCTTC. This sequence encodes CASSEVVDRDLYGYTF.

A few counts support this clone. The chain carries TRBV4-1 and TRBJ1-1; weak D call: TRBD1 (6 bases). Trimming cost V 4 bases and J 1 base, with 10 bases left between them. CDR1 and CDR2 (germline): MGHRA, YSYEKL. CDR3 length: 14 amino acids. The CDR3 sequence is CASSPDSPNTEAFF. The CDR3 coding sequence is TGCGCCAGCAGCCCGGACAGCCCGAACACTGAAGCTTTCTTT.

V gene TRBV28 combines with J gene TRBJ2-2, with a weak D call TRBD2 (6 bases). V was pared by 4 bases and J by 7 bases, with 13 bases between. The V gene's germline CDR1 is MDHEN and CDR2 SYDVKM. The CDR3 has 14 amino acids. CDR3 DNA: TGTGCCAGCAGTTACGGGAGTGGAAGCGGGGAGCTGTTTTTT. It is translated as CASSYGSGSGELFF. Based on the CDR3 plus reference TRBV28 and TRBJ2-2, the full variable domain is DVKVTQSSRYLVKRTGEKVFLECVQDMDHENMFWYRQDPGLGLRLIYFSYDVKMKEKGDIPEGYSVSREKKERFSLILESASTNQTSMYLCASSYGSGSGELFFGEGSRLTVL.

CDR3 DNA: TGTGCCAGCTCACCACGGACAGGATCTAATGAAAAACTGTTTTTT. It specifies CASSPRTGSNEKLFF. The rearrangement links TRBV18 to TRBJ1-4; 7 positions match TRBD1. Germline V gene data show CDR1 as KGHSH and CDR2 as LQKENI. V gave up 1 base and J gave up 3 bases; unmatched junction bases: 2. The CDR3 has 15 amino acids.

V and J are TRBV7-6 and TRBJ2-5; 7 bases are a match to TRBD1. V lost 4 bases to trimming and J lost 5 bases; unmatched junction nucleotides: 7. The CDR3 spans 14 residues. Germline-derived CDR1 and CDR2 are SGHVS and FNYEAQ. The CDR3 DNA follows: TGTGCCAGCAGCTCGGGACAGCCCGGGGAGACCCAGTACTTC. Translation gives CASSSGQPGETQYF.

On this clone: This specimen includes other DNA sequences encoding the same CDR3. The genes are TRBV19 and TRBJ1-1; D may be TRBD1 (5 bases). CDR1 is LNHDA, CDR2 SQIVND, per germline (reference sequence). The CDR3 contains 13 residues. Trimming left V 9 bases short and J 4 bases short, with 15 bases between. The CDR3 sequence is CASTQAGGTEAFF. The DNA of the CDR3 is TGTGCCAGCACCCAGGCGGGGGGCACTGAAGCTTTCTTT.

This clone was observed a handful of times. V is TRBV6-5 and J is TRBJ1-1, with a possible D match to TRBD1 (5 bases). The CDR3 covers 13 residues. Trimming shortened V by 5 bases and J by 2 bases, and 9 bases separated the two germline ends. CDR1 and CDR2 (germline): MNHEY, SVGAGI. CDR3 residues: CASSRQGNTEAFF. The CDR3 region has the DNA TGTGCCAGCAGTAGGCAGGGTAACACTGAAGCTTTCTTT.

The V and J genes are TRBV7-2 and TRBJ2-6, with TRBD2 identical over 8 bases. CDR3 size: 18 residues. V gave up 4 bases and J gave up 0 bases; unmatched junction bases: 8. CDR1 SGHTA and CDR2 FQGNSA come from the germline V gene. The CDR3 here is CASSSGLARPSGANVLTF. The CDR3 DNA reads as TGTGCCAGCAGCTCAGGACTAGCTAGGCCCTCTGGGGCCAACGTCCTGACTTTC.

This clone occurred a few times. This chain joins TRBV6-1 and TRBJ1-2, with 12 bases matching TRBD1. J was trimmed by 8 bases and V by 5 bases; bases with no gene match: 6. The germline V gene encodes CDR1 MNHNS and CDR2 SASEGT. This CDR3 is 14 amino acids long. The CDR3 DNA reads TGTGCCAGCAGTACCGGGACAGGGGGCGGAGGCTACACCTTC. Amino acids: CASSTGTGGGGYTF.

V gene TRBV5-5 combines with J gene TRBJ1-6; 9 bases are shared with TRBD1. Trimming took 4 bases from V and 7 from J; bases not matched to a gene: 12. This CDR3 contains 17 residues. Germline V gene data show CDR1 as SGHKS and CDR2 as YYEKEE (reference sequence). CDR3 DNA: TGTGCCAGCAGCCCGGCAAAAGGGACAGGGAACAATTCACCCCTCCACTTT. It codes for CASSPAKGTGNNSPLHF.

This clone has more than one count but fewer than ten. The chain links TRBV18 to TRBJ2-1; 9 positions agree with TRBD1. This CDR3 region has 16 residues. V dropped 0 bases and J dropped 7; count of bases not matched to a gene: 7. Germline V gene sequence: CDR1 KGHSH, CDR2 LQKENI. DNA of the CDR3: TGTGCCAGCTCACCACCGGTCGGACAGGGGCGGAATGAGCAGTTCTTC. Translated: CASSPPVGQGRNEQFF.

A single count supports this clone. This chain connects TRBV4-1 to TRBJ2-5; D is perhaps TRBD2 (6 bases). V lost 10 bases and J lost 1, with 13 bases in between. CDR3 length: 13 amino acids. Looked up from germline, CDR1 is MGHRA and CDR2 is YSYEKL. This chain's CDR3 is CATTRELQETQYF. DNA for the CDR3: TGCGCCACTACGCGGGAACTCCAAGAGACCCAGTACTTC.